This TCR beta chain is drawn from a study of blood T cell repertoires in COVID-19. Authors' analysis steps: For nucleated cells, counts were estimated from reference gene primer amplification. The protocol was immunoSEQ multiplex PCR, while the TCRdb copy is restricted to in-frame clones and leaves out a portion. The D gene and trimming were derived from the DNA, and the V and J assignments and clone size from that table. The data show over 120,000 clones, over 70% seen once. Germline lookup yields CDR1 SGHVS and CDR2 FNYEAQ. V gave up 3 bases and J gave up 1 base, with 10 bases separating them. The CDR3 sequence is 14 residues long. Participants were placed into cohorts based on the clinical history they reported.

The chain uses TRBV7-6 and TRBJ2-7, with D possibly being TRBD2 (6 bases). The sequencing sample was made of PBMCs or T cells enriched from blood (not recorded which). This TCR came from a man aged 60-69 years who had recovered from COVID-19. CDR3 sequence: CASSLAGRSYEQYF. In nucleotides, the CDR3 is TGTGCCAGCAGCTTGGCGGGACGGTCCTACGAGCAGTACTTC. Variable domain in full (rest from reference TRBV7-6 and TRBJ2-7): GAGVSQSPRYKVTKRGQDVALRCDPISGHVSLYWYRQALGQGPEFLTYFNYEAQQDKSGLPNDRFSAERPEGSISTLTIQRTEQRDSAMYRCASSLAGRSYEQYFGPGTRLTVT.